This T cell receptor (beta chain) derives from a study of cytomegalovirus exposure and HLA in healthy donors. Germline values: CDR1 MNHNS, CDR2 SASEGT. This CDR3 region has 13 residues. V lost 8 bases and J 5 bases, leaving 13 bases between the germline ends. General study findings and limits: The likely explanation for a cluster of highly shared sequence variants was sequencing artifact. Analysis performed later found more than 15,000 TCR beta sequences associated with HLA alleles at 0.05 false discovery rate. Per a later analysis, HLA-associated TCR beta chains showed more clonal expansion than other, equally common TCR beta chains.

The PCR made use of 60 Vbeta and 13 Jbeta primers. Sequenced by immunoSEQ multiplex PCR; TCRdb stores in-frame clones only, minus some. In the table there are about 140,000 clones, roughly four fifths of which are singletons. This clone was observed a single time. No antigen is known for it. Sequencing was done on a sample of PBMCs. The receptor was derived from a man aged 18-30 years in good health and CMV-seropositive. The genes are TRBV6-1 and TRBJ1-5; D is unresolved. The DNA of the CDR3 is TGTGCCAGCGCTCGTTACGGTGATCAGCCCCAGCATTTT. It encodes CASARYGDQPQHF.